The 3 T cell receptor beta chains given below trace back to one sample, sequenced in a study of cytotoxic CD8 clonotypes in ibrutinib-treated CLL. Clones were sequenced by immunoSEQ multiplex PCR, and TCRdb holds only the in-frame ones, with some missing. The sample yields 200,000 to 250,000 clones, around 70% seen once. This specimen was PBMCs, taken after 12 months of ibrutinib treatment. The origin of the receptors is a human donor with chronic lymphocytic leukemia.

This clone was seen only once. V usage is TRBV30 and J usage is TRBJ2-3, with TRBD2 as a possible D gene (6 bases). Between the trimmed V and J ends, which lost 3 bases and 8 bases, there was a span of 18 bases. There are 14 residues in the CDR3. The germline V gene has CDR1 GTSNPN and CDR2 SVGIG (reference sequence). The CDR3 DNA reads TGTGCCTGGAGCCTAGGGACTTCTACGGGTACGCAGTATTTT. This sequence encodes CAWSLGTSTGTQYF.

In its sample, this clone was seen once. The chain uses TRBV30 and TRBJ1-2; D uncertain. Per the germline V gene, CDR1 is GTSNPN and CDR2 is SVGIG (reference sequence). The ends were cut back, 4 bases at V and 3 bases at J, with 12 bases in the middle. This CDR3 spans 13 amino acids. CDR3 region: CAWTQRSDYGYTF. The CDR3 nucleotides read TGTGCCTGGACCCAGAGGTCGGACTATGGCTACACCTTC.

This chain links TRBV6-5 with TRBJ2-2; the match to TRBD2 covers 7 bases. CDR3 size: 16 residues. Germline V gives CDR1 MNHEY, CDR2 SVGAGI. The J segment lost 7 bases and the V segment lost 2 bases, leaving 10 bases of the junction unmatched. The CDR3 loop is CASSYLAGVGHGELFF. CDR3 bases: TGTGCCAGCAGTTACCTTGCGGGAGTTGGTCACGGGGAGCTGTTTTTT.